One and the same sample provided the 5 T cell receptor beta chains below, sequenced in a study of OX40 agonist ivuxolimab in advanced cancers. Sequencing was performed with immunoSEQ multiplex PCR; in TCRdb, only in-frame clones are kept and a portion is missing. The profile shows roughly 73,000 clones, approximately 81% of them singletons. Here the sequenced sample was CD4+ or CD8+ T cells sorted from blood, taken in a trial of the OX40 agonist ivuxolimab. These receptor sequences come from an adult with an advanced solid tumor such as melanoma, head and neck, liver or kidney cancer.

This clone has a handful of counts. In DNA, the CDR3 is TGTGCCAGCAGTTACGAAGCAGGGGGCCATGGCTACACCTTC. Its protein product is CASSYEAGGHGYTF. The chain couples TRBV6-5 to TRBJ1-2; 8 positions agree with TRBD1. The CDR3 runs 14 residues. From germline, CDR1 is MNHEY and CDR2 SVGAGI. The V and J ends lost 2 bases and 6 bases, in that order; junction bases with no gene match: 5.

The rearrangement uses TRBV30 and TRBJ2-6; possibly TRBD1 for D (6 bases). In germline, CDR1 is GTSNPN, CDR2 SVGIG (reference sequence). V lost 5 bases and J 6 bases, leaving 17 bases between the germline ends. This CDR3 is built from 15 residues. The CDR3 protein is CAWGSTRGQANVLTF. In DNA, the CDR3 is TGTGCCTGGGGATCCACCAGGGGTCAGGCCAACGTCCTGACTTTC.

The rearrangement uses TRBV11-2 and TRBJ2-3; 8 positions match TRBD2. This CDR3 is built from 15 residues. V was pared by 4 bases and J by 4 bases, with 7 bases of the junction left unmatched. The germline gives CDR1 SGHAT, CDR2 FQNNGV. The chain's CDR3 is CASSSLGLAADTQYF. As DNA, the CDR3 is TGTGCCAGCAGCTCCCTTGGACTAGCTGCAGATACGCAGTATTTT.

This clone was detected only once. The rearrangement uses TRBV5-4 and TRBJ2-3; 8 bases map to TRBD2. J was trimmed by 4 bases and V by 2 bases; bases with no gene match: 3. This CDR3 is built from 14 residues. Germline V gene sequence: CDR1 SGHNT, CDR2 YYREEE (reference sequence). As DNA, the CDR3 is TGTGCCAGCAGCTTCGGGGGGGGGCCAGATACGCAGTATTTT. This gives the protein CASSFGGGPDTQYF.

The chain has TRBV7-9 and TRBJ1-3; D possibly corresponds to TRBD1 (6 bases). V dropped 10 bases and J dropped 1 base, with 11 bases sitting between them. The CDR3 covers 13 residues. Germline values: CDR1 SEHNR, CDR2 FQNEAQ (reference sequence). Here the CDR3 reads CATTRGSGNTIYF. As DNA, the CDR3 is TGTGCCACCACCAGGGGTTCTGGAAACACCATATATTTT.